Below, 10 T cell receptor beta chains from the same sample are listed, as sequenced in a study of blood T cell repertoires in COVID-19. TCRdb's table, derived via immunoSEQ multiplex PCR, lists solely in-frame clones and lacks some. The sample contains some 160,000 clones, approximately 84% of which appear only once. Sequencing used peripheral blood. The receptors stem from a woman of 80 years or more with acute or convalescent COVID-19.

Only one count was recorded for this clone. J is TRBJ2-7 and V is TRBV7-9; D uncertain. Germline-derived CDR1 and CDR2 are SEHNR and FQNEAQ (reference sequence). The CDR3 has 13 residues. The V and J ends lost 1 base and 2 bases respectively, with 6 bases between them. As DNA, the CDR3 is TGTGCCAGCAGCTTAGGTAGAGCCTACGAGCAGTACTTC. Protein product: CASSLGRAYEQYF.

The chain has TRBV2 and TRBJ2-2, with a possible D match to TRBD2 (5 bases). Germline CDR1 and CDR2: SNHLY and FYNNEI. The CDR3 contains 14 residues. V was cut by 6 bases and J by 7 bases, with 15 bases left in between. The CDR3 is CASRANSVHGELFF. The CDR3 coding sequence is TGTGCCAGCAGAGCTAATAGCGTTCACGGGGAGCTGTTTTTT.

The chain recombines TRBV18 with TRBJ2-4; 9 bases agree with TRBD1. The CDR3 covers 14 residues. Germline V CDR1 and CDR2: KGHSH, LQKENI. J was trimmed by 6 bases and V by 3 bases; bases with no gene match: 3. The CDR3 sequence is CASSPGQGINIQYF. The CDR3 DNA is TGTGCCAGCTCACCGGGACAGGGAATAAACATTCAGTACTTC.

The chain recombines TRBV5-1 with TRBJ2-1, with TRBD2 matching over 14 bases. V lost 4 bases and J lost 10; bases outside the gene matches: 10. In germline, CDR1 is SGHRS, CDR2 YFSETQ. The CDR3 sequence is 16 residues long. In DNA form, the CDR3 reads TGCGCCAGCAGCGCCGAGACTAGCGGGAGGGACAGAGAGCAGTTCTTC. This translates into CASSAETSGRDREQFF.

The chain is built from TRBV7-2 and TRBJ2-5, with D possibly TRBD1 on 6 matching bases. V dropped 3 bases and J dropped 3 bases, with 11 bases sitting between them. The germline gives CDR1 SGHTA, CDR2 FQGNSA. The CDR3 sequence is 14 residues long. For the CDR3, the DNA is TGTGCCAGCAGCTTTTCCGGGACAAAAGAGACCCAGTACTTC. Translating gives CASSFSGTKETQYF.

The chain carries TRBV20-1 and TRBJ2-5, with 10 positions matching TRBD1. Germline lookup yields CDR1 DFQATT and CDR2 SNEGSKA (reference sequence). The V gene end was trimmed by 3 bases and the J gene end by 4 bases; junction bases not matched to a gene: 5. The CDR3 is 14 residues long. CDR3 in DNA: TGCAGTGCTAGTTGGGGACAGGGGCGAGAGACCCAGTACTTC. Residues: CSASWGQGRETQYF.

The CDR3 DNA follows: TGTGCCAGCAGTCGGGGGTCAGGGGGCGGGTACGAGCAGTACTTC. This gives the protein CASSRGSGGGYEQYF. The chain couples TRBV6-5 to TRBJ2-7; 8 bases fit TRBD1. This CDR3 spans 15 amino acids. The V gene's germline CDR1 is MNHEY and CDR2 SVGAGI. V dropped 5 bases and J dropped 4; count of bases not matched to a gene: 10.

This chain connects TRBV5-1 to TRBJ2-3; TRBD2 agrees at 10 bases. The CDR3 extends over 15 amino acids. J gave up 4 bases and V 1 base, and 3 bases lay outside the gene matches. From germline, CDR1 is SGHRS and CDR2 YFSETQ. The CDR3 DNA sequence: TGCGCCAGCAGCTTGAGCCTAGCGGGAGCAGATACGCAGTATTTT. It yields the protein CASSLSLAGADTQYF.

With respect to this clone: In the same sample, other DNA sequences code for this CDR3. The rearrangement uses TRBV5-1 and TRBJ2-1, with 8 bases matching TRBD2. The CDR3 spans 15 residues. Germline values: CDR1 SGHRS, CDR2 YFSETQ. Germline trimming cut 2 bases from V and 1 base from J; bases unmatched to any gene: 2. The CDR3 DNA reads as TGCGCCAGCAGCTTAATAGCGGGATCCTACAATGAGCAGTTCTTC. Protein: CASSLIAGSYNEQFF.

This clone was counted a single time. The chain carries TRBV7-9 and TRBJ1-1, with D possibly TRBD1 on 5 matching bases. Germline V gene lookup returns CDR1 SEHNR and CDR2 FQNEAQ (reference sequence). V dropped 7 bases and J dropped 3 bases, with 15 bases sitting between them. The CDR3 extends over 14 amino acids. CDR3 sequence reads: CASTLTQADTEAFF. The CDR3 DNA reads as TGTGCCAGCACCTTGACACAGGCGGACACTGAAGCTTTCTTT.